This TCR beta chain was captured in a study of shared clonotypes between healthy human individuals. Researchers reported that CD8 memory united CD45RO+ cells with CCR7-negative CD45RA+ TemRA cells. General observations from the study: Apart from blood, nothing was sampled; tissue repertoires likely differ. The naive CD4 repertoires of a few donors were compared, and approximately 5.3% of clonotypes were shared.

About this clone itself: Its antigen is unidentified.

The test was conducted at deep level. Method: immunoSEQ multiplex PCR; TCRdb's copy keeps in-frame clones and lacks some. The table records about 110,000 clones, under 70% of them present only once. The receptor comes from a woman in her thirties in good health. The sequenced material came from memory CD8+ T cells sorted from blood. Subset noted: CD45RO+ cells pooled with CCR7-negative TemRA cells.

CDR3 sequence (DNA): TGCGCCAGCAGCTTGGGGAATAAGGGGGAGACCTCCTACGAGCAGTACTTC. The encoded protein is CASSLGNKGETSYEQYF. The rearrangement uses TRBV5-1 and TRBJ2-7; D perhaps matches TRBD1 (6 bases). With 0 bases removed from V and 0 bases from J, the gap between germline ends came to 16 bases. Germline V gene data show CDR1 as SGHRS and CDR2 as YFSETQ. The CDR3 totals 17 residues.